Below, 8 T cell receptor beta chains from the same sample are listed, as sequenced in a study of human T cells and chemical hapten exposure. From the RACE reads, TCRdb called clonotypes with MiXCR, one entry per CDR3 protein. The sample records about 260,000 distinct CDR3 sequences, 7.5% to 10% being singletons. Time point indicated: pre-sensitization, week 0. Regarding treatment: therapeutic diphenylcyclopropenone sensitization with weekly scalp DPC. This material consisted of whole blood, taken in connection with sensitization to the hapten diphenylcyclopropenone (DPC). These receptors all come from a middle-aged woman with alopecia areata. Some clones in this sample may be carry-over from other donors' samples.

The chain is built from TRBV4-2 and TRBJ2-3, with TRBD1 identical over 9 bases. The CDR3 is 15 amino acids. Germline V gene lookup returns CDR1 LGHNA and CDR2 YNFKEQ. V lost 4 bases, J lost 3 bases, and 5 bases stayed unmatched. This chain's CDR3 is CASSRTGGETDTQYF. CDR3 in DNA: TGTGCCAGCAGCCGAACAGGGGGCGAAACAGATACGCAGTATTTT.

V and J are TRBV4-3 and TRBJ1-6; D not certain. The germline gives CDR1 LGHNA, CDR2 YSLEER. This CDR3 is 18 amino acids long. The V and J ends lost 1 base and 9 bases respectively, with 22 bases between them. CDR3 region: CASSQVAHADSYPSPLHF. For the CDR3, the DNA is TGCGCCAGCAGCCAAGTCGCGCACGCGGACTCGTACCCTTCACCCCTCCACTTT.

In its sample, this clonotype was seen a few times. The gene calls are TRBV7-8 and TRBJ2-7; a weak D match, TRBD2 (6 bases). The CDR3 is 16 amino acids. Between the trimmed V and J ends, which lost 5 bases and 2 bases, there was a span of 19 bases. Germline lookup yields CDR1 SGHVS and CDR2 FQNEAQ. The chain's CDR3 is CASSLLVTGVAYEQYF. CDR3 bases: TGTGCCAGCAGCCTTCTAGTAACGGGGGTCGCCTACGAGCAGTACTTC.

This clonotype was detected a few times. In DNA form, the CDR3 reads TGTGCCAGCAGCTTAGAGTGGGTTGGGGCCAGGCGAACCGTTAGCACAGATACGCAGTATTTT. Residues: CASSLEWVGARRTVSTDTQYF. This sequence joins TRBV7-2 and TRBJ2-3; tentatively, D is TRBD1 (5 bases). V was trimmed by 1 base and J by 0 bases, leaving 26 bases between them. Per the germline V gene, CDR1 is SGHTA and CDR2 is FQGNSA. The CDR3 runs to 21 residues.

The chain carries TRBV5-1 and TRBJ1-2; D is undetermined. Germline lookup yields CDR1 SGHRS and CDR2 YFSETQ. The CDR3 has 14 amino acids. The V gene lost 4 bases and the J gene lost 8 bases, with 18 bases spanning the gap. In DNA, the CDR3 is TGCGCCAGCAGCCCCGCCTACCCCTCGAGGGGCTACACCTTC. It encodes CASSPAYPSRGYTF.

Only a few counts were recorded for this clonotype. The genes are TRBV9 and TRBJ2-3; perhaps TRBD2 as D (6 bases). This CDR3 is 13 amino acids long. V gave up 0 bases and J gave up 7 bases, with 9 bases separating them. CDR1 and CDR2 (germline): SGDLS, YYNGEE. In DNA, the CDR3 is TGTGCCAGCAGCGTAGCGGGAGCTTATACGCAGTATTTT. Amino acids: CASSVAGAYTQYF.

The genes are TRBV10-3 and TRBJ2-3; D is ambiguous. From germline, CDR1 is ENHRY and CDR2 SYGVKD. CDR3 length: 13 residues. The V and J ends lost 2 bases and 6 bases respectively, with 9 bases between them. The CDR3 sequence: CAISESLMDTQYF. CDR3 coding DNA: TGTGCCATCAGTGAGAGTCTGATGGATACGCAGTATTTT.

This clonotype was detected ten times or more. In DNA form, the CDR3 reads TGTGCCAGCACCCTCCGACTAGCGGGGACCTACAATGAGCAGTTCTTC. This codes for CASTLRLAGTYNEQFF. V and J are TRBV28 and TRBJ2-1; 11 positions match TRBD2. The CDR3 consists of 16 residues. V lost 7 bases, J lost 2 bases, and 7 bases stayed unmatched. Germline lookup yields CDR1 MDHEN and CDR2 SYDVKM.